These T cell receptor beta chains were read from a single sample in a study of T-cell memory formation after mild COVID-19. TCRdb analysed the 5' RACE reads with MiXCR anew, one entry per CDR3 protein. Of approximately 500,000 distinct CDR3 sequences detected, around a quarter appear once; the ten largest clones hold around 13%. The sample consisted of PBMCs or a T cell subset sorted from them (not recorded which). The source of these receptors is an adult woman who had mild COVID-19 (a few samples of this study predate the infection). Cell type and time point are not known. CDR3s include the opening cysteine and the closing phenylalanine or tryptophan.

TRBV7-9	CASSDRTEIYGYTF
TRBV5-1	CASSLALTGDAADTQYF
TRBV25-1	CASSGGGLPSTDTQYF
TRBV11-2	CASSHELGAYTGELFF
TRBV30	CAWSVSSGDEQYF
TRBV5-6	CASSLGQGAKATDTQYF
TRBV7-8	CASHPGQGAYNTEAFF
TRBV14	CASSQGLAGNTGELFF
TRBV12-3/TRBV12-4	CASTPGGTGVFTDTQYF
TRBV19	CASSIGSGINTGELFF
TRBV2	CASNRDRYNEQFF
TRBV7-8	CASSSPGKSVQPQHF
TRBV6-2/TRBV6-3	CASSPPGIRQETQYF
TRBV29-1	CSVKNGASGRRTDTQYF
TRBV7-2	CASSLGGTDRFTQYF
TRBV5-6	CASSLGTVIYEQYF
TRBV5-1	CASSFSPPSALSSYEQYF
TRBV6-5	CASSYSGTPYEQYF